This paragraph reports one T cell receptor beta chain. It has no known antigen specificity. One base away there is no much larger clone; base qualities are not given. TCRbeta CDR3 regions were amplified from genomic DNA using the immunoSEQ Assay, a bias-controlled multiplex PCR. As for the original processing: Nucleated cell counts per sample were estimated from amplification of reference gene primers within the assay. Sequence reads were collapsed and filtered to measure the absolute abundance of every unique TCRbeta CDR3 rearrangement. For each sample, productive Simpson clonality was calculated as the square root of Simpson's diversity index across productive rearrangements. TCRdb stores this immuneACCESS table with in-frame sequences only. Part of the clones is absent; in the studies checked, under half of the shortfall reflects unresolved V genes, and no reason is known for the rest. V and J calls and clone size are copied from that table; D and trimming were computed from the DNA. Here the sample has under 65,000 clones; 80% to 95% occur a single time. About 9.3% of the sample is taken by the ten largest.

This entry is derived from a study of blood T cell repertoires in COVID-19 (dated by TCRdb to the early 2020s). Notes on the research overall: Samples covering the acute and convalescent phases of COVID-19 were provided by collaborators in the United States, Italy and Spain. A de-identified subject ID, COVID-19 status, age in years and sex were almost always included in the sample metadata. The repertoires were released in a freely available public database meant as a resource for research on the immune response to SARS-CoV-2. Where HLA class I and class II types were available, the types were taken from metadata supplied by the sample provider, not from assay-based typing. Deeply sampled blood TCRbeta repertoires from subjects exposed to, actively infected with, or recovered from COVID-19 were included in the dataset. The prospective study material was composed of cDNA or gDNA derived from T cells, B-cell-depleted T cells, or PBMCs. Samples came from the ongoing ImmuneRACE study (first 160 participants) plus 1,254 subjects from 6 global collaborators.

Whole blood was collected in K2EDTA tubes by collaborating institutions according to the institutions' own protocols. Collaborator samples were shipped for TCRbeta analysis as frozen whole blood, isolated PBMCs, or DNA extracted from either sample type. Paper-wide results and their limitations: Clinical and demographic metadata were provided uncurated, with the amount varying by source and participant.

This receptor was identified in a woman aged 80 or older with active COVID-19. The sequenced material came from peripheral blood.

The CDR3 reads as follows: CASGAAGTGLNEQFF. The DNA sequence follows: TGTGCTAGTGGTGCTGCCGGGACAGGCCTCAATGAGCAGTTCTTC. Here the chain combines TRBV12-5 and TRBJ2-1, and 8 junctional nucleotides match TRBD1. The CDR3, cysteine through phenylalanine, is 15 amino acids long. Just the 45-base CDR3 DNA is kept, in frame starting at base 1. V is cut back by 5 bases and J by 6 bases, with 9 bases in the junction unmatched. CDR1 LGHNT and CDR2 FRNRAP are derived from the germline V gene.